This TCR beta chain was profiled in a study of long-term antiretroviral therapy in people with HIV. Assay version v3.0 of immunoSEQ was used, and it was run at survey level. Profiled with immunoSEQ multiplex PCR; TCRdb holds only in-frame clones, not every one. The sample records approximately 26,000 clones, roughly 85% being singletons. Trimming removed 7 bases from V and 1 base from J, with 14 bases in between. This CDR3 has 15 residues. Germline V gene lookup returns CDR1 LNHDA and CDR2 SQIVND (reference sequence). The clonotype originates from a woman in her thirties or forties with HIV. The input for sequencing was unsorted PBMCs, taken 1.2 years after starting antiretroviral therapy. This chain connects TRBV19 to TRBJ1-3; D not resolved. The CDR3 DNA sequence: TGTGCCAGTAATAGGAGGAGCTGGTCTGGAAACACCATATATTTT. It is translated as CASNRRSWSGNTIYF.